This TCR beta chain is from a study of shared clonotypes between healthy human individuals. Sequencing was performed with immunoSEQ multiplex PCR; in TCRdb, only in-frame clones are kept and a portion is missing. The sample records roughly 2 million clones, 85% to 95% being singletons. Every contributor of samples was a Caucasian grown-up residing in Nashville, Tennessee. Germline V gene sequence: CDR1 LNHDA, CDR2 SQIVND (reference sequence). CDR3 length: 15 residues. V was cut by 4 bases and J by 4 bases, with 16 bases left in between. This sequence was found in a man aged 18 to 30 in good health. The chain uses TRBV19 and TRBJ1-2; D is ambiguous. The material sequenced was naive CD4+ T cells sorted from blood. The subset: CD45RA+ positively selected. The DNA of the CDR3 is TGTGCCAGTAGTAGATGGACGGCTCTTGGCTATGGCTACACCTTC. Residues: CASSRWTALGYGYTF.